A selection of T cell receptor beta chains follows, all from one sample in a study of T cell repertoires in ileal Crohn's disease. Generated by immunoSEQ multiplex PCR, the TCRdb table keeps only in-frame clones and is missing some. The sample lists under 6,500 clones, 85% to 90% occurring once. The sequenced material came from CD4+ T cells from ileum. The source of these receptors is an adult with Crohn's disease. Some clones in this sample may be carry-over from other donors' samples. CDR3s include the opening cysteine and the closing phenylalanine or tryptophan. The D gene is left open where the match is weak. Clone sizes are given selectively: once, few, many, or a class where the clone is expanded.

abundance: NA
v_gene: TRBV6-6
j_gene: TRBJ2-7
d_gene: TRBD2
CDR3aa: CASLRGVTYEQYF
CDR3nt: TGTGCCAGCTTGCGGGGGGTAACCTACGAGCAGTACTTC

abundance: NA
v_gene: TRBV30
j_gene: TRBJ2-7
d_gene: NA
CDR3aa: CAWSVRAGMGNEQYF
CDR3nt: TGTGCCTGGAGTGTAAGGGCGGGAATGGGGAACGAGCAGTACTTC

abundance: NA
v_gene: TRBV15
j_gene: TRBJ2-1
d_gene: NA
CDR3aa: CATSSFQDVQFF
CDR3nt: TGTGCCACCAGCTCCTTTCAGGATGTGCAGTTCTTC

abundance: NA
v_gene: TRBV18
j_gene: TRBJ1-1
d_gene: TRBD1
CDR3aa: CASSPSGTGGEAFF
CDR3nt: TGTGCCAGCTCACCCAGCGGGACAGGAGGTGAAGCTTTCTTT

abundance: NA
v_gene: TRBV7-2
j_gene: TRBJ1-3
d_gene: NA
CDR3aa: CASSLLGGRMGSGNTIYF
CDR3nt: TGTGCCAGCAGCTTATTGGGGGGGAGAATGGGCTCTGGAAACACCATATATTTT

abundance: NA
v_gene: TRBV7-2
j_gene: TRBJ2-1
d_gene: TRBD2
CDR3aa: CASSSAGTRSEQFF
CDR3nt: TGTGCCAGCAGCTCTGCCGGGACTAGGAGTGAGCAGTTCTTC

abundance: NA
v_gene: TRBV10-3
j_gene: TRBJ1-2
d_gene: NA
CDR3aa: CAIKKGEGNYGYTF
CDR3nt: TGTGCCATCAAGAAGGGGGAAGGGAACTATGGCTACACCTTC

abundance: NA
v_gene: TRBV18
j_gene: TRBJ1-1
d_gene: NA
CDR3aa: CASSPRAELNTEAFF
CDR3nt: TGTGCCAGCTCACCACGGGCCGAATTGAACACTGAAGCTTTCTTT

abundance: NA
v_gene: TRBV19
j_gene: TRBJ1-2
d_gene: NA
CDR3aa: CASSQTHAGSNYGYTF
CDR3nt: TGTGCCAGTAGCCAAACCCACGCGGGCTCCAACTATGGCTACACCTTC

abundance: NA
v_gene: TRBV5-1
j_gene: TRBJ2-7
d_gene: NA
CDR3aa: CASMGDGAYEQYF
CDR3nt: TGCGCCAGCATGGGAGATGGGGCCTACGAGCAGTACTTC

abundance: NA
v_gene: TRBV19
j_gene: TRBJ2-7
d_gene: NA
CDR3aa: CASSVGGTFINEQYF
CDR3nt: TGTGCCAGTAGTGTCGGTGGGACTTTCATAAACGAGCAGTACTTC

abundance: NA
v_gene: TRBV7-2
j_gene: TRBJ2-3
d_gene: NA
CDR3aa: CASSFGDNTQYF
CDR3nt: TGTGCCAGCAGCTTCGGGGACAATACGCAGTATTTT

abundance: NA
v_gene: TRBV18
j_gene: TRBJ2-1
d_gene: TRBD2
CDR3aa: CASSEQSGRGNEQFF
CDR3nt: TGTGCCAGCTCAGAGCAGAGCGGGAGGGGCAATGAGCAGTTCTTC

abundance: few
v_gene: TRBV30
j_gene: TRBJ1-5
d_gene: NA
CDR3aa: CAWSAEGLQGNQPQHF
CDR3nt: TGTGCCTGGAGTGCCGAGGGACTCCAGGGCAATCAGCCCCAGCATTTT

abundance: NA
v_gene: TRBV19
j_gene: TRBJ2-3
d_gene: TRBD1
CDR3aa: CASSIPGQGVVDTQYF
CDR3nt: TGTGCCAGTAGTATACCGGGACAGGGGGTGGTAGATACGCAGTATTTT

abundance: NA
v_gene: TRBV27
j_gene: TRBJ2-1
d_gene: TRBD2
CDR3aa: CASSLWGLAGDEQFF
CDR3nt: TGTGCCAGCAGTTTATGGGGACTAGCGGGAGATGAGCAGTTCTTC

abundance: NA
v_gene: TRBV5-4
j_gene: TRBJ2-2
d_gene: NA
CDR3aa: CASSSGRNRGGELFF
CDR3nt: TGTGCCAGCAGCTCCGGACGGAACCGGGGCGGGGAGCTGTTTTTT

abundance: NA
v_gene: TRBV6-6
j_gene: TRBJ1-5
d_gene: NA
CDR3aa: CASSYYDTLNQPQHF
CDR3nt: TGTGCCAGCAGTTATTACGACACCCTTAATCAGCCCCAGCATTTT

abundance: NA
v_gene: TRBV7-2
j_gene: TRBJ2-7
d_gene: TRBD2
CDR3aa: CASSRTSAEQYF
CDR3nt: TGTGCCAGCAGTCGTACTAGCGCCGAGCAGTACTTC

abundance: NA
v_gene: TRBV9
j_gene: TRBJ2-7
d_gene: NA
CDR3aa: CASSALGASYEQYF
CDR3nt: TGTGCCAGCAGCGCCTTGGGCGCTTCCTACGAGCAGTACTTC

abundance: NA
v_gene: TRBV6-1
j_gene: TRBJ1-2
d_gene: NA
CDR3aa: CASNQRSDNYGYTF
CDR3nt: TGTGCCAGCAACCAGAGGAGCGACAACTATGGCTACACCTTC

abundance: NA
v_gene: TRBV14
j_gene: TRBJ2-1
d_gene: TRBD2
CDR3aa: CASSRRTSGYNEQFF
CDR3nt: TGTGCCAGCAGTCGCAGGACTAGCGGTTACAATGAGCAGTTCTTC

abundance: NA
v_gene: TRBV7-3
j_gene: TRBJ2-5
d_gene: TRBD1
CDR3aa: CASSSYPQGAETQYF
CDR3nt: TGTGCCAGCAGCTCGTATCCACAGGGGGCGGAGACCCAGTACTTC

abundance: NA
v_gene: TRBV5-1
j_gene: TRBJ2-2
d_gene: TRBD2
CDR3aa: CASMWLAGGNTGELFF
CDR3nt: TGCGCCAGCATGTGGCTAGCGGGAGGGAACACCGGGGAGCTGTTTTTT

abundance: NA
v_gene: TRBV6-5
j_gene: TRBJ2-5
d_gene: TRBD2
CDR3aa: CASSYSKAGARETQYF
CDR3nt: TGTGCCAGCAGTTACTCGAAGGCGGGAGCCCGGGAGACCCAGTACTTC

abundance: NA
v_gene: TRBV7-9
j_gene: TRBJ2-1
d_gene: TRBD2
CDR3aa: CASTLWGGREGEQFF
CDR3nt: TGTGCCAGCACCCTATGGGGCGGGAGAGAGGGTGAGCAGTTCTTC

abundance: NA
v_gene: TRBV7-8
j_gene: TRBJ2-7
d_gene: TRBD1
CDR3aa: CASSYGTVTYEQYF
CDR3nt: TGTGCCAGCAGCTATGGGACAGTGACCTACGAGCAGTACTTC

abundance: NA
v_gene: TRBV12-2
j_gene: TRBJ2-2
d_gene: NA
CDR3aa: CASRLGRQGNTGELFF
CDR3nt: TGTGCAAGTCGCTTAGGAAGACAGGGGAACACCGGGGAGCTGTTTTTT

abundance: once
v_gene: TRBV5-6
j_gene: TRBJ2-5
d_gene: NA
CDR3aa: CASSLVRGETQYF
CDR3nt: TGTGCCAGCAGCTTGGTCAGGGGTGAGACCCAGTACTTC

abundance: NA
v_gene: TRBV9
j_gene: TRBJ2-1
d_gene: TRBD1
CDR3aa: CASSVGTGSNEQFF
CDR3nt: TGTGCCAGCAGCGTCGGGACAGGGTCCAATGAGCAGTTCTTC

abundance: NA
v_gene: TRBV11-3
j_gene: TRBJ2-7
d_gene: NA
CDR3aa: CASSLGNMPPYEQYF
CDR3nt: TGTGCCAGCAGCTTAGGTAACATGCCCCCCTACGAGCAGTACTTC

abundance: NA
v_gene: TRBV6-5
j_gene: TRBJ2-2
d_gene: NA
CDR3aa: CASSLIGTWGGELFF
CDR3nt: TGTGCCAGCAGTTTAATAGGGACTTGGGGCGGGGAGCTGTTTTTT

abundance: NA
v_gene: TRBV5-4
j_gene: TRBJ2-2
d_gene: TRBD2
CDR3aa: CASSLGLAGGTGELFF
CDR3nt: TGTGCCAGCAGCTTAGGACTAGCGGGAGGAACCGGGGAGCTGTTTTTT

abundance: once
v_gene: TRBV5-1
j_gene: TRBJ1-1
d_gene: NA
CDR3aa: CASSLAGQNTEAFF
CDR3nt: TGCGCCAGCAGCTTGGCAGGGCAGAACACTGAAGCTTTCTTT

abundance: NA
v_gene: TRBV5-1
j_gene: TRBJ2-1
d_gene: TRBD2
CDR3aa: CASSREGTSGSEQFF
CDR3nt: TGCGCCAGCAGCCGGGAGGGGACTAGCGGGAGCGAGCAGTTCTTC

abundance: NA
v_gene: TRBV7-2
j_gene: TRBJ2-1
d_gene: TRBD2
CDR3aa: CASSRTSGTSSYNEQFF
CDR3nt: TGTGCCAGCAGCCGGACTAGCGGGACGAGCTCCTACAATGAGCAGTTCTTC

abundance: few
v_gene: TRBV5-1
j_gene: TRBJ2-2
d_gene: NA
CDR3aa: CASSPRDIARVDGELFF
CDR3nt: TGCGCCAGCAGCCCCAGGGACATCGCTAGGGTTGACGGGGAGCTGTTTTTT

abundance: NA
v_gene: TRBV4-1
j_gene: TRBJ2-3
d_gene: TRBD2
CDR3aa: CASSQEGGSGADTQYF
CDR3nt: TGCGCCAGCAGCCAAGAGGGAGGGAGTGGGGCGGATACGCAGTATTTT

abundance: once
v_gene: TRBV11-2
j_gene: TRBJ2-2
d_gene: NA
CDR3aa: CASSLGVYTGELFF
CDR3nt: TGTGCCAGCAGCTTAGGAGTATACACCGGGGAGCTGTTTTTT

abundance: NA
v_gene: TRBV6-1
j_gene: TRBJ2-7
d_gene: TRBD1
CDR3aa: CASSESGDRGDEQYF
CDR3nt: TGTGCCAGCAGTGAAAGCGGGGACAGGGGAGACGAGCAGTACTTC

abundance: NA
v_gene: TRBV5-1
j_gene: TRBJ2-1
d_gene: TRBD1
CDR3aa: CASSLGQGTSYNEQFF
CDR3nt: TGCGCCAGCAGCTTGGGACAGGGGACGTCCTACAATGAGCAGTTCTTC

abundance: NA
v_gene: TRBV19
j_gene: TRBJ1-5
d_gene: TRBD1
CDR3aa: CASSHLTGGHQPQHF
CDR3nt: TGTGCCAGTAGTCACCTTACAGGGGGACATCAGCCCCAGCATTTT

abundance: NA
v_gene: TRBV28
j_gene: TRBJ2-3
d_gene: NA
CDR3aa: CASSRRIIGTDTQYF
CDR3nt: TGTGCCAGCTCGAGGAGAATCATTGGCACAGATACGCAGTATTTT

abundance: NA
v_gene: TRBV7-2
j_gene: TRBJ1-5
d_gene: TRBD1
CDR3aa: CASSYRGDQPQHF
CDR3nt: TGTGCCAGCAGTTACAGGGGAGATCAGCCCCAGCATTTT

abundance: once
v_gene: TRBV7-2
j_gene: TRBJ2-1
d_gene: TRBD2
CDR3aa: CASSLAGTSGIEQFF
CDR3nt: TGTGCCAGCAGCTTAGCCGGGACTAGCGGGATAGAGCAGTTCTTC

abundance: NA
v_gene: TRBV18
j_gene: TRBJ1-2
d_gene: TRBD1
CDR3aa: CASSAADRVGYTF
CDR3nt: TGTGCCAGCTCAGCGGCGGACAGGGTCGGCTACACCTTC

abundance: NA
v_gene: TRBV5-1
j_gene: TRBJ2-3
d_gene: NA
CDR3aa: CASSLGVGGPTDTQYF
CDR3nt: TGCGCCAGCAGCTTGGGGGTCGGCGGCCCCACAGATACGCAGTATTTT

abundance: NA
v_gene: TRBV27
j_gene: TRBJ2-2
d_gene: TRBD2
CDR3aa: CASRYSSGSTVGELFF
CDR3nt: TGTGCCAGCAGGTATTCTAGCGGGAGTACGGTCGGGGAGCTGTTTTTT

abundance: few
v_gene: TRBV4-1
j_gene: TRBJ2-7
d_gene: TRBD2
CDR3aa: CASSQMGLAGGRYEQYF
CDR3nt: TGCGCCAGCAGCCAGATGGGACTAGCGGGGGGGAGGTACGAGCAGTACTTC

abundance: NA
v_gene: TRBV23-1
j_gene: TRBJ1-3
d_gene: NA
CDR3aa: CARPSGLRSGNTIYF
CDR3nt: TGCGCCAGACCCTCTGGGCTCCGCTCTGGAAACACCATATATTTT

abundance: NA
v_gene: TRBV7-2
j_gene: TRBJ2-3
d_gene: TRBD2
CDR3aa: CASRSGGWGDTQYF
CDR3nt: TGTGCCAGCAGATCGGGAGGTTGGGGAGATACGCAGTATTTT

abundance: NA
v_gene: TRBV7-2
j_gene: TRBJ1-1
d_gene: TRBD1
CDR3aa: CASSILQGGNFEAFF
CDR3nt: TGTGCCAGCAGCATTTTACAGGGGGGCAACTTTGAAGCTTTCTTT

abundance: NA
v_gene: TRBV5-4
j_gene: TRBJ2-2
d_gene: TRBD2
CDR3aa: CASSLAGKNTGELFF
CDR3nt: TGTGCCAGCAGCCTAGCGGGAAAGAACACCGGGGAGCTGTTTTTT

abundance: NA
v_gene: TRBV5-5
j_gene: TRBJ2-3
d_gene: TRBD2
CDR3aa: CASSLLAGSTDTQYF
CDR3nt: TGTGCCAGCAGCTTACTAGCGGGTAGCACAGATACGCAGTATTTT

abundance: NA
v_gene: TRBV29-1
j_gene: TRBJ2-5
d_gene: TRBD1
CDR3aa: CSADRENGETQYF
CDR3nt: TGCAGCGCAGACAGGGAGAATGGAGAGACCCAGTACTTC